These 31 T cell receptor beta chains were sequenced from one sample in a study of T cell responses to AZD1222 COVID-19 vaccine. Sequencing used immunoSEQ multiplex PCR; TCRdb keeps in-frame clones, though not all of them. The sample has about 120,000 clones; 80% to 90% are singletons. Here the sequenced sample was peripheral blood, taken on day 0 of MenACWY control vaccination. The receptors stem from an adult in good health.

The gene calls are TRBV6-5 and TRBJ1-1; no definite D call. Per the germline V gene, CDR1 is MNHEY and CDR2 is SVGAGI. The germline V and J ends were trimmed by 10 bases and 2 bases, with 20 bases remaining between them. The CDR3 runs to 15 residues. CDR3 in DNA: TGTGCCACCAGCCGCACAGACCCTATAAACACTGAAGCTTTCTTT. Translating gives CATSRTDPINTEAFF.

In the case of this clone: This specimen includes other DNA sequences encoding the same CDR3. The rearrangement links TRBV5-1 to TRBJ2-5, with TRBD2 as a possible D gene (5 bases). This CDR3 spans 13 amino acids. Germline V CDR1 and CDR2: SGHRS, YFSETQ. V was trimmed by 0 bases and J by 5 bases, leaving 8 bases between them. The CDR3 nucleotides are TGCGCCAGCAGCTTGGGAGGCGGGGAGACCCAGTACTTC. Protein sequence: CASSLGGGETQYF. The entire variable domain, with the rest obtained from reference TRBV5-1 and TRBJ2-5, is as follows: KAGVTQTPRYLIKTRGQQVTLSCSPISGHRSVSWYQQTPGQGLQFLFEYFSETQRNKGNFPGRFSGRQFSNSRSEMNVSTLELGDSALYLCASSLGGGETQYFGPGTRLLVL.

The chain combines TRBV6-6 with TRBJ1-1; the D gene is possibly TRBD1 (5 bases). V was pared by 4 bases and J by 6 bases, with 15 bases between. CDR1 is MNHNY and CDR2 is SVGAGI in the germline V gene (reference sequence). The CDR3 has 14 amino acids. CDR3 sequence (DNA): TGTGCCAGCAGTTTACAAGGAGGGGCGGCTGAAGCTTTCTTT. Translated, it gives CASSLQGGAAEAFF.

This clone has just one count. This rearrangement joins TRBV18 to TRBJ1-5; 8 bases align to TRBD1. The ends lost 2 bases at V and 6 bases at J; junction bases unmatched: 6. The germline V gene has CDR1 KGHSH and CDR2 LQKENI. This CDR3 region has 15 residues. The CDR3 protein is CASSPDRGKGQPQHF. The CDR3 DNA reads as TGTGCCAGCTCACCAGACAGGGGAAAGGGTCAGCCCCAGCATTTT.

The chain joins TRBV7-7 to TRBJ2-7; D possibly corresponds to TRBD1 (6 bases). In germline, CDR1 is SSHAT, CDR2 FNYEAQ (reference sequence). Trimming stripped 0 bases from V and 2 bases from J, with 11 bases between. The CDR3 has 15 amino acids. The CDR3 DNA reads TGTGCCAGCAGCTTAGCCACAGGGCCCCCCTACGAGCAGTACTTC. This encodes CASSLATGPPYEQYF. The full variable domain, with the rest looked up from reference TRBV7-7 and TRBJ2-7, is GAGVSQSPRYKVTKRGQDVTLRCDPISSHATLYWYQQALGQGPEFLTYFNYEAQPDKSGLPSDRFSAERPEGSISTLTIQRTEQRDSAMYRCASSLATGPPYEQYFGPGTRLTVT.

This sequence joins TRBV30 and TRBJ1-2, with 8 bases aligning to TRBD1. The CDR3 has 17 residues. V gave up 2 bases and J gave up 5 bases; unmatched junction bases: 16. Looked up from germline, CDR1 is GTSNPN and CDR2 is SVGIG (reference sequence). This CDR3 reads CAWSPVGQGLGVYGYTF. The CDR3 DNA follows: TGTGCCTGGAGTCCCGTAGGACAGGGCCTTGGTGTTTATGGCTACACCTTC.

The chain links TRBV19 to TRBJ1-1, with 7 positions matching TRBD1. The CDR3 is 14 residues long. After removal of 5 bases from V and 5 bases from J, the junction contained 8 bases not matched to a gene. Looked up from germline, CDR1 is LNHDA and CDR2 is SQIVND (reference sequence). CDR3 protein: CASSVGGAYTEAFF. The CDR3 DNA follows: TGTGCCAGTAGTGTAGGGGGCGCGTATACTGAAGCTTTCTTT.

This rearrangement joins TRBV18 to TRBJ1-2, with 10 positions matching TRBD1. With V trimmed by 3 bases and J by 3 bases, 4 bases remained unmatched. In germline, CDR1 is KGHSH, CDR2 LQKENI. The CDR3 consists of 15 residues. The CDR3 here is CASSPRQGADYGYTF. The CDR3 DNA reads TGTGCCAGCTCACCCAGACAGGGGGCCGACTATGGCTACACCTTC.

The chain uses TRBV7-2 and TRBJ1-4; weak D call: TRBD1 (6 bases). Germline V gene data show CDR1 as SGHTA and CDR2 as FQGNSA. CDR3 length equals 17 residues. V lost 1 base to trimming and J lost 7 bases, with 19 bases between them. CDR3 bases: TGTGCCAGCAGCTTAGGGGGGCCAGGGGCTTCGGGTGAAAAACTGTTTTTT. Protein product: CASSLGGPGASGEKLFF.

The sample holds a few counts of this clone. The V gene is TRBV15, the J gene TRBJ1-5; no reliable D call. Germline CDR1 reads LNHNV; CDR2 reads YYDKDF (reference sequence). V dropped 6 bases and J dropped 7 bases, with 13 bases sitting between them. CDR3 size: 13 residues. The CDR3 bases are TGTGCCACCAGTCTGGTCTTAGGCCAGCCCCAGCATTTT. Protein product: CATSLVLGQPQHF. Supplemented by reference TRBV15 and TRBJ1-5, the full variable domain reads DAMVIQNPRYQVTQFGKPVTLSCSQTLNHNVMYWYQQKSSQAPKLLFHYYDKDFNNEADTPDNFQSRRPNTSFCFLDIRSPGLGDTAMYLCATSLVLGQPQHFGDGTRLSIL.

This rearrangement joins TRBV28 to TRBJ1-5; no firm D call. Between the trimmed V and J ends, which lost 5 bases and 3 bases, there was a span of 17 bases. The germline V gene has CDR1 MDHEN and CDR2 SYDVKM. This CDR3 has 16 amino acids. Here the CDR3 reads CASSGTGSQTNQPQHF. The CDR3 nucleotides read TGTGCCAGCAGTGGAACCGGGTCGCAAACCAATCAGCCCCAGCATTTT.

The gene calls are TRBV19 and TRBJ1-2; perhaps TRBD1 as D (6 bases). V was trimmed by 6 bases and J by 6 bases, leaving 17 bases between them. CDR1 LNHDA and CDR2 SQIVND come from the germline V gene (reference sequence). The CDR3 contains 14 residues. The CDR3 here is CASRSTGGFDGYTF. The CDR3 coding sequence is TGTGCCAGTAGGTCGACGGGGGGCTTTGATGGCTACACCTTC.

The chain combines TRBV9 with TRBJ1-2; weak D call: TRBD1 (6 bases). From germline, CDR1 is SGDLS and CDR2 YYNGEE. Trimming took 7 bases from V and 4 from J, leaving 14 bases between them. The CDR3 runs to 13 residues. The CDR3 DNA reads as TGTGCCAGCGGCGCGGGGGGCAGCTATGGCTACACCTTC. Protein sequence: CASGAGGSYGYTF.

This clone was seen only once. V and J are TRBV20-1 and TRBJ1-2, with D possibly matching TRBD1 (6 bases). The V end lost 6 bases, the J end lost 5 bases, and 10 bases lay between the germline ends. The CDR3 contains 11 residues. CDR1 and CDR2 from the germline V gene are DFQATT and SNEGSKA (reference sequence). CDR3: CSAGGFYGYTF. DNA of the CDR3: TGCAGTGCAGGGGGTTTTTATGGCTACACCTTC.

The gene calls are TRBV27 and TRBJ2-5; no definite D call. Trimming removed 3 bases from V and 5 bases from J, with 10 bases in between. There are 13 residues in the CDR3. Germline V gene lookup returns CDR1 MNHEY and CDR2 SMNVEV (reference sequence). The CDR3 DNA sequence: TGTGCCAGCAGTTTGGGTAGCACTGAGACCCAGTACTTC. Protein product: CASSLGSTETQYF.

The rearrangement links TRBV4-1 to TRBJ2-3; D may be TRBD2 (5 bases). Germline V lookup: CDR1 MGHRA, CDR2 YSYEKL. CDR3 size: 13 residues. V was shortened by 0 bases and J by 6 bases, with 7 bases between the two germline ends. CDR3 sequence reads: CASSQERDDTQYF. The CDR3 DNA follows: TGCGCCAGCAGCCAAGAGAGGGATGATACGCAGTATTTT.

The rearrangement uses TRBV5-5 and TRBJ1-1; D not resolved. V lost 6 bases and J 2 bases, leaving 26 bases between the germline ends. Germline lookup yields CDR1 SGHKS and CDR2 YYEKEE (reference sequence). The CDR3 is 18 residues long. DNA for the CDR3: TGTGCCAGCACCTCAAACCCCCCCGCCACTTTATTAAACACTGAAGCTTTCTTT. Protein product: CASTSNPPATLLNTEAFF. The full variable domain, with the rest looked up from reference TRBV5-5 and TRBJ1-1, is DAGVTQSPTHLIKTRGQQVTLRCSPISGHKSVSWYQQVLGQGPQFIFQYYEKEERGRGNFPDRFSARQFPNYSSELNVNALLLGDSALYLCASTSNPPATLLNTEAFFGQGTRLTVV.

The chain combines TRBV28 with TRBJ1-6; D unresolved. Germline V CDR1 and CDR2: MDHEN, SYDVKM. This CDR3 spans 14 amino acids. The V gene lost 11 bases and the J gene lost 0 bases, with 11 bases spanning the gap. The chain's CDR3 is CAGGGSSYNSPLHF. The CDR3 coding sequence is TGTGCCGGCGGCGGAAGCTCCTATAATTCACCCCTCCACTTT.

The chain uses TRBV25-1 and TRBJ2-5; 9 nucleotides align to TRBD1. The CDR3 extends over 17 amino acids. V gave up 5 bases and J gave up 2 bases; unmatched junction bases: 12. In germline, CDR1 is MGHDK, CDR2 SYGVNS. The chain's CDR3 is CASSPNIRDRDQETQYF. Written as DNA, the CDR3 is TGTGCCAGCAGTCCGAATATACGGGACAGGGATCAAGAGACCCAGTACTTC.

The chain recombines TRBV7-9 with TRBJ1-4, with 8 bases lining up with TRBD1. V lost 1 base and J lost 7; bases outside the gene matches: 2. Germline CDR1 SEHNR, CDR2 FQNEAQ (reference sequence). This CDR3 contains 14 residues. The DNA for the CDR3 is TGTGCCAGCAGCTTAGGGCAGGGGGCTGAAAAACTGTTTTTT. It yields the protein CASSLGQGAEKLFF. Filled out from reference TRBV7-9 and TRBJ1-4, the complete variable domain reads DTGVSQNPRHKITKRGQNVTFRCDPISEHNRLYWYRQTLGQGPEFLTYFQNEAQLEKSRLLSDRFSAERPKGSFSTLEIQRTEQGDSAMYLCASSLGQGAEKLFFGSGTQLSVL.

The rearrangement joins TRBV7-9 to TRBJ1-4; D is ambiguous. Trimming pared 1 base from V and 6 bases from J, leaving 9 bases between. Per the germline V gene, CDR1 is SEHNR and CDR2 is FQNEAQ (reference sequence). This CDR3 has 14 residues. The CDR3 region is CASSLDQRDEKLFF. CDR3 in DNA: TGTGCCAGCAGCTTAGATCAACGGGATGAAAAACTGTTTTTT.

J is TRBJ2-5 and V is TRBV7-9; 10 bases line up with TRBD2. There are 13 residues in the CDR3. J gave up 7 bases and V 5 bases, and 4 bases lay outside the gene matches. Looked up from germline, CDR1 is SEHNR and CDR2 is FQNEAQ (reference sequence). The CDR3 DNA reads TGTGCCAGCAGCCCAGGGACTAGCGTGACCCAGTACTTC. Amino acids: CASSPGTSVTQYF.

This clone showed up just once. At one end the junction does not follow the germline gene, possibly because of a read error. V and J are TRBV27 and TRBJ1-5; tentatively, D is TRBD1 (6 bases). The CDR3 contains 16 residues. Per germline, CDR1 MNHEY and CDR2 SMNVEV (reference sequence). Here the CDR3 reads CASSLAQGNSDQPQHF. The CDR3, as DNA: TGTGCCAGCAGTTTGGCTCAGGGGAATAGCGATCAGCCCCAGCATTTT.

This clone occurred once. V and J are TRBV18 and TRBJ1-5, with unresolved D. There are 16 residues in the CDR3. Trimming removed 3 bases at V and 5 bases at J, with 17 bases between. Germline assignment: CDR1 KGHSH and CDR2 LQKENI. The CDR3 region has the DNA TGTGCCAGCTCACCGGACGGACCCATAGGGTATCAGCCCCAGCATTTT. It translates to CASSPDGPIGYQPQHF.

V is TRBV10-3 and J is TRBJ1-5, with D perhaps matching TRBD1 (5 bases). The V end was cut by 2 bases, the J end by 5 bases, with 16 bases between. The CDR3 contains 16 residues. Germline CDR1 reads ENHRY; CDR2 reads SYGVKD. Here the CDR3 reads CAISEPQLGGDQPQHF. CDR3 DNA: TGTGCCATCAGTGAGCCGCAGCTCGGGGGGGATCAGCCCCAGCATTTT.

This chain uses TRBV7-2 with TRBJ2-5, with TRBD2 matching over 9 bases. The CDR3 has 14 amino acids. Germline CDR1 SGHTA, CDR2 FQGNSA. The V and J ends lost 6 bases and 1 base, in that order; junction bases with no gene match: 3. The CDR3 DNA sequence: TGTGCCAGCAGGGTAGCGGGGGCCCAAGAGACCCAGTACTTC. Translating it yields CASRVAGAQETQYF.

This clone occurred a few times. The chain recombines TRBV15 with TRBJ2-7, with unresolved D. Deletions cut 1 base from V and 4 bases from J, with 8 bases between. The CDR3 contains 13 residues. CDR1 LNHNV and CDR2 YYDKDF come from the germline V gene (reference sequence). As DNA, the CDR3 is TGTGCCACCAGCAGAGGTCACGGATACGAGCAGTACTTC. This translates into CATSRGHGYEQYF.

The chain has TRBV18 and TRBJ1-2; D is unclear. V dropped 1 base and J dropped 3 bases, with 12 bases sitting between them. Germline loops: CDR1 KGHSH, CDR2 LQKENI. This CDR3 contains 15 residues. The CDR3 DNA reads TGTGCCAGCTCACCACTAGACAAAGCGGACTATGGCTACACCTTC. This encodes CASSPLDKADYGYTF.

The rearrangement joins TRBV4-3 to TRBJ2-1, with 10 bases aligning to TRBD1. Germline V gene sequence: CDR1 LGHNA, CDR2 YSLEER. Trimming cost V 3 bases and J 4 bases; bases outside gene matches: 3. The CDR3 runs to 15 residues. The chain's CDR3 is CASSHDRGLYNEQFF. CDR3 nucleotide sequence: TGCGCCAGCAGCCATGACAGGGGGCTATACAATGAGCAGTTCTTC.

The chain links TRBV6-5 to TRBJ1-2; no clear D gene. This CDR3 spans 14 amino acids. V dropped 4 bases and J dropped 7 bases, with 16 bases sitting between them. The germline V gene encodes CDR1 MNHEY and CDR2 SVGAGI. CDR3 bases: TGTGCCAGCAGTTCCTCTCCCGGGGTGGGTGGCTACACCTTC. Amino acids: CASSSSPGVGGYTF.

The rearrangement uses TRBV7-2 and TRBJ2-5, with D possibly called TRBD1 or TRBD2 (5 bases each). Per germline, CDR1 SGHTA and CDR2 FQGNSA. This CDR3 is built from 15 residues. Trimming stripped 5 bases from V and 0 bases from J, with 13 bases between. The CDR3 is CASSPPGQYQETQYF. CDR3 sequence (DNA): TGTGCCAGCAGCCCTCCGGGGCAGTACCAAGAGACCCAGTACTTC.